The clone carrying this TCR beta chain was seen only a few times. Antigen unknown. This record belongs to a study of regulatory T cells in long-lasting Graves disease. General study results and limits: Whereas new patients shared 966 public clonotypes, persistent patients shared more, at 2,500 to 3,500.

Losses at the gene ends were 6 bases for V and 3 bases for J; bases not matched to a gene: 11. Germline values: CDR1 DFQATT, CDR2 SNEGSKA (reference sequence). The CDR3 totals 15 residues. Time point here: newly diagnosed GD, antithyroid drugs for less than 3 months. Isolated PBMC RNA provided the starting material for the TCR library. Building the TCR beta libraries relied on iRepertoire HTBI primers, and CDR3 regions underwent Arm-PCR. Original handling: Taken together, the samples had 55 to 70 TRBV and 13 to 15 TRBJ segments identified. TCRdb independently ran MiXCR on the multiplex PCR reads; one entry per CDR3 protein. TCRdb's processing, not the authors' own work, is the source of the V and J calls. The sample has approximately 540,000 distinct CDR3 sequences; approximately 12% are singletons. The sample also formed part of further work on T cells in Graves' hyperthyroidism and ophthalmopathy. From that report: Most thyroid clonotypes expanded above 0.001 appeared in blood too.

This TCR came from a young woman with Graves disease. The gene calls are TRBV20-1 and TRBJ1-5, with 7 bases that match TRBD1. Specimen: peripheral blood mononuclear cells (PBMCs), collected at new diagnosis, from a patient treated with antithyroid drugs. CDR3 residues: CSAATRTGDNQPQHF. The DNA of the CDR3 is TGCAGTGCCGCTACTCGGACAGGTGACAATCAGCCCCAGCATTTT.